This entry lists 22 T cell receptor beta chains sequenced from one sample in a study of response to subunit inactivated influenza vaccine listed by TCRdb under 2018. The receptor library was made with RT-PCR. TCRdb records Illumina HiSeq 2500 as the sequencer. Starting from the raw public reads, TCRdb applied fastp trimming at Q25, assembled clones with MiXCR and retained in-frame beta chains. Duplicate CDR3 protein sequences are folded into a single record with the most common DNA and genes. The sample yields more than 400,000 distinct CDR3 sequences; approximately 7.8% were counted once. About an eighth of the sample comes from the top ten. The sample was PBMCs from blood, taken less than 30 months after vaccination. These receptors were obtained from a man between 50 and 75 years old who received an inactivated influenza vaccine. Donor details come from another sample of the same person, matched by shared clones.

A few counts support this clonotype. This chain joins TRBV14 and TRBJ1-2; unclear D gene. The CDR3 runs to 14 residues. Germline lookup yields CDR1 SGHDN and CDR2 FVKESK. V was pared by 6 bases and J by 4 bases, with 15 bases between. In DNA form, the CDR3 reads TGTGCCAGCAGGGGCCAGTCCCTACGCTATGGCTACACCTTC. Protein sequence: CASRGQSLRYGYTF.

The table lists this clonotype with many counts. This chain links TRBV12-3 or TRBV12-4 with TRBJ1-5; D is undetermined. The CDR3 covers 14 residues. V lost 7 bases and J 2 bases, leaving 12 bases between the germline ends. The CDR3 loop reads CASTPGLGNQPQHF. CDR3 DNA: TGTGCCAGCACTCCTGGTCTAGGCAATCAGCCCCAGCATTTT.

This clonotype came up many times. The chain links TRBV11-2 to TRBJ1-1, with D perhaps matching TRBD1 (5 bases). Germline V lookup: CDR1 SGHAT, CDR2 FQNNGV. Trimming shortened V by 3 bases and J by 7 bases, and 9 bases separated the two germline ends. The length of the CDR3 is 12 residues. The CDR3 DNA follows: TGTGCCAGCAGCTTGGGGGGATATGAAGCTTTCTTT. This codes for CASSLGGYEAFF.

This chain joins TRBV7-2 and TRBJ1-2, with 8 bases aligning to TRBD1. V was clipped by 1 base and J by 7 bases; unmatched bases: 8. CDR3 length: 15 residues. In germline, CDR1 is SGHTA, CDR2 FQGNSA. In DNA form, the CDR3 reads TGTGCCAGCAGCTTAGATCAGGGGGCGATTGGTGGCTACACCTTC. Encoded protein: CASSLDQGAIGGYTF.

This clonotype was detected ten times or more. The J gene is TRBJ2-3, the V gene TRBV9; no clear D. The CDR3 loop spans 13 amino acids. The V end was cut by 1 base, the J end by 6 bases, with 9 bases between. Germline CDR1 is SGDLS and CDR2 is YYNGEE. This CDR3 reads CASSVTRVDTQYF. The CDR3 DNA is TGTGCCAGCAGCGTAACTCGGGTGGATACGCAGTATTTT.

This clonotype appeared many times. Here the CDR3 reads CASRSTWDRGMNTGELFF. CDR3 nucleotides: TGTGCCAGCCGGTCAACCTGGGACAGAGGTATGAACACCGGGGAGCTGTTTTTT. The J gene is TRBJ2-2, the V gene TRBV19, with 7 nucleotides matching TRBD1. With 9 bases clipped from V and 1 base from J, the junction kept 17 bases outside the gene matches. CDR3 length equals 18 residues. CDR1 LNHDA and CDR2 SQIVND come from the germline V gene (reference sequence). The full variable domain, completed using reference TRBV19 and TRBJ2-2, is DGGITQSPKYLFRKEGQNVTLSCEQNLNHDAMYWYRQDPGQGLRLIYYSQIVNDFQKGDIAEGYSVSREKKESFPLTVTSAQKNPTAFYLCASRSTWDRGMNTGELFFGEGSRLTVL.

This clonotype appeared a few times. This sequence joins TRBV7-6 and TRBJ2-7; D unresolved. The CDR3 is 17 residues long. Germline V gene data show CDR1 as SGHVS and CDR2 as FNYEAQ. Deletions cut 5 bases from V and 0 bases from J, with 20 bases between. CDR3 region: CASSPSSDPLSSYEQYF. The CDR3, as DNA: TGTGCCAGCAGCCCATCCTCCGACCCACTGAGCTCCTACGAGCAGTACTTC.

This clonotype was recorded at least ten times. The chain has TRBV10-3 and TRBJ2-7; 11 bases are a match to TRBD2. The CDR3 consists of 15 residues. Looked up from germline, CDR1 is ENHRY and CDR2 is SYGVKD. V shed 7 bases and J 0 bases; nucleotides not matched to a gene: 5. CDR3 amino acids: CAIKGTSGTSYEQYF. The CDR3 DNA reads TGTGCCATCAAAGGGACTAGCGGAACCTCCTACGAGCAGTACTTC.

A single count supports this clonotype. The V and J genes are TRBV5-6 and TRBJ2-5; D might be TRBD2 (6 bases). This CDR3 region has 15 residues. The germline V and J ends were trimmed by 2 bases and 2 bases, with 13 bases remaining between them. The germline V gene encodes CDR1 SGHDT and CDR2 YYEEEE. CDR3 nucleotide sequence: TGTGCCAGCAGCTTTGTTGGGGGGTGGCAAGAGACCCAGTACTTC. It codes for CASSFVGGWQETQYF.

The chain combines TRBV20-1 with TRBJ2-3; D unresolved. V was cut by 7 bases and J by 2 bases, with 13 bases left in between. This CDR3 is 13 amino acids long. Germline loops: CDR1 DFQATT, CDR2 SNEGSKA (reference sequence). The CDR3 loop reads CSERQSSTDTQYF. The CDR3 DNA reads as TGCAGTGAGAGGCAAAGCTCCACAGATACGCAGTATTTT.

This clonotype has only a few counts. V is TRBV11-2 and J is TRBJ2-5; no reliable D call. The CDR3 length is 15 residues. Trimming stripped 1 base from V and 1 base from J, with 10 bases between. Germline CDR1 reads SGHAT; CDR2 reads FQNNGV. Here the CDR3 reads CASSLGSTSQETQYF. CDR3 bases: TGTGCCAGCAGCTTAGGTTCGACTTCCCAAGAGACCCAGTACTTC.

This clonotype was seen many times. This rearrangement joins TRBV20-1 to TRBJ2-1, with D perhaps matching TRBD2 (6 bases). Germline assignment: CDR1 DFQATT and CDR2 SNEGSKA (reference sequence). V dropped 3 bases and J dropped 0 bases, with 9 bases sitting between them. The CDR3 length is 14 residues. CDR3 in DNA: TGCAGTGCTAGTGGCGGGAACTCCTACAATGAGCAGTTCTTC. It translates to CSASGGNSYNEQFF.

This clonotype has more than one count but fewer than ten. This chain joins TRBV7-9 and TRBJ2-7, with 13 positions matching TRBD2. Per the germline V gene, CDR1 is SEHNR and CDR2 is FQNEAQ (reference sequence). The V and J ends lost 2 bases and 0 bases, in that order; junction bases with no gene match: 4. CDR3 length equals 17 residues. CDR3 nucleotide sequence: TGTGCCAGCAGCTTAACGGGACTAGCGGGACCCTCCTACGAGCAGTACTTC. It specifies CASSLTGLAGPSYEQYF.

The table lists this clonotype with many counts. The gene calls are TRBV12-3 or TRBV12-4 and TRBJ1-5; D call uncertain. Deletions cut 1 base from V and 6 bases from J, with 13 bases between. This CDR3 region has 15 residues. CDR3 DNA sequence: TGTGCCAGCAGTTTAGGAGGTCAGGTTCGTCAGCCCCAGCATTTT. Translated: CASSLGGQVRQPQHF.

This clonotype was counted between two and nine times. This rearrangement joins TRBV7-9 to TRBJ2-3; TRBD2 agrees at 7 bases. After removal of 6 bases from V and 2 bases from J, the junction contained 14 bases not matched to a gene. The germline V gene has CDR1 SEHNR and CDR2 FQNEAQ (reference sequence). The CDR3 length is 17 residues. Here the CDR3 DNA reads TGTGCCAGCAGGCCGGGACTATATTCGCTCCCCACAGATACGCAGTATTTT. Its protein is CASRPGLYSLPTDTQYF.

The chain combines TRBV3-1 with TRBJ2-7; TRBD1 aligns across 7 bases. The CDR3 is 15 residues long. Germline V gene lookup returns CDR1 LGHDT and CDR2 YNNKEL (reference sequence). V lost 3 bases and J lost 5; bases outside the gene matches: 10. CDR3: CASSQSDRSGHEQYF. CDR3 nucleotide sequence: TGTGCCAGCAGCCAGTCGGACAGGTCAGGCCACGAGCAGTACTTC.

The chain combines TRBV7-9 with TRBJ2-2, with TRBD1 identical over 8 bases. Germline-derived CDR1 and CDR2 are SEHNR and FQNEAQ (reference sequence). The CDR3 consists of 17 residues. V shed 5 bases, J shed 5 bases, and the junction held 13 bases outside the gene matches. In DNA, the CDR3 is TGTGCCAGCAGCGCCAAGGTCAGGGGGCAGAGGACCGGGGAGCTGTTTTTT. Translation gives CASSAKVRGQRTGELFF.

The chain joins TRBV2 to TRBJ1-2; 10 bases fit TRBD1. V lost 8 bases to trimming and J lost 1 base; unmatched junction nucleotides: 4. CDR3 size: 14 residues. Germline V gene lookup returns CDR1 SNHLY and CDR2 FYNNEI. The CDR3 here is CASDRDRGNYGYTF. Written as DNA, the CDR3 is TGTGCCAGCGACCGGGACAGGGGTAACTATGGCTACACCTTC.

This clonotype has just a few counts. The chain joins TRBV6-5 to TRBJ1-6; 7 bases are shared with TRBD1. The J segment lost 7 bases and the V segment lost 0 bases, leaving 3 bases of the junction unmatched. The germline V gene has CDR1 MNHEY and CDR2 SVGAGI. The length of the CDR3 is 15 residues. The CDR3 nucleotides are TGTGCCAGCAGTTACTCAGACAGGGTGAATTCACCCCTCCACTTT. As protein: CASSYSDRVNSPLHF.

This clonotype has just a few counts. The chain links TRBV6-2 or TRBV6-3 to TRBJ2-1; 9 nucleotides match TRBD2. Germline loops: CDR1 MNHEY, CDR2 SVGEGT. This CDR3 region has 21 residues. The junction had 18 bases not matched to a gene; V was cut back by 2 bases and J by 1 base. The CDR3 reads CASSYPDRAGSGSRSYNEQFF. In DNA form, the CDR3 reads TGTGCCAGCAGTTACCCAGACCGGGCGGGTAGCGGGAGTCGGTCCTACAATGAGCAGTTCTTC.

This clonotype was seen a handful of times. The rearrangement links TRBV20-1 to TRBJ2-1; no clear D gene. V was cut by 5 bases and J by 1 base, with 15 bases left in between. The CDR3 consists of 15 residues. Germline V lookup: CDR1 DFQATT, CDR2 SNEGSKA (reference sequence). The CDR3 DNA is TGCAGTGCTCCGTTGGTCGATAGATCCTACAATGAGCAGTTCTTC. It codes for CSAPLVDRSYNEQFF.

J is TRBJ2-4 and V is TRBV3-1; 13 nucleotides match TRBD2. Germline V CDR1 and CDR2: LGHDT, YNNKEL (reference sequence). There are 19 residues in the CDR3. V dropped 4 bases and J dropped 0; count of bases not matched to a gene: 9. CDR3 nucleotides: TGTGCCAGCAGCCTCCGGACTAGCGGGGGAGCGCTAGCCAAAAACATTCAGTACTTC. Translating gives CASSLRTSGGALAKNIQYF.